The clone carrying this TCR beta chain appeared a few times. The antigen remains undetermined. The CDR3 is made up of 15 amino acids. Germline CDR1 and CDR2: SGHRS and YFSETQ. The ends were cut back, 6 bases at V and 5 bases at J, with 21 bases in the middle. This sample is part of a study of regulatory T cells in long-lasting Graves disease. Arm-PCR of CDR3 regions with iRepertoire HTBI primers generated TCR beta libraries. MiXCR, applied by TCRdb to the multiplex PCR reads, yields one record per CDR3 protein. The sample yields about 470,000 distinct CDR3 sequences, 14% to 15% seen once. Time point defined: newly diagnosed GD, antithyroid drugs for less than 3 months. After RNA was extracted from PBMCs, the TCR library was made from it. Findings of the study overall: Persistent disease was associated with favored TRBV28 usage and with favored use of TRBJ1-2 and TRBJ2-5.

This same sample was also taken into another study, of T cells in Graves' hyperthyroidism and ophthalmopathy. As that report states: The HTBI primer set drove a first-round RT-PCR of the TCR CDR3.

Specimen: peripheral blood mononuclear cells (PBMCs), collected at new diagnosis, from a patient treated with antithyroid drugs. This receptor was obtained from a woman aged 30 to 39 with Graves disease. This sequence joins TRBV5-1 and TRBJ2-7; a weak D match, TRBD2 (6 bases). The CDR3 reads CASTLTGVNVHEQYF. The CDR3 DNA reads as TGCGCCAGCACCCTCACGGGAGTAAACGTCCACGAGCAGTACTTC. The full variable domain, rest sourced from reference TRBV5-1 and TRBJ2-7, is KAGVTQTPRYLIKTRGQQVTLSCSPISGHRSVSWYQQTPGQGLQFLFEYFSETQRNKGNFPGRFSGRQFSNSRSEMNVSTLELGDSALYLCASTLTGVNVHEQYFGPGTRLTVT.